This TCR beta chain was sequenced for a study of cytomegalovirus exposure and HLA in healthy donors (dated by TCRdb to 2017 to 2019). Regarding the complete study: An earlier analysis of several hundred of the donors reported about 290 Gb of sequence data and roughly 110 million unique TCR beta sequences from 150 million to 200 million T cells. Roughly 310 gigabases of sequencing data and roughly 90 million unique TCR sequences were included in an early release covering under 650 HLA-typed donors. HLA typing included class I and class II loci at four-digit resolution. High-throughput TCR immunosequencing, statistical association of individual TCRs with disease status, and machine learning were combined to predict cytomegalovirus infection status. Donor age, sex, ethnicity and CMV serostatus were compiled alongside the repertoire data. The number of typed donors differed by locus: about 620-640 for A, B, C, DRB1 and DQB1; about 520 for DQA1; approximately 610 for DPA1; and about 450 for DPB1. Across 398 genotyped donors of the cohort, an average of about 240,000 unique TCR beta nucleotide sequences per donor were sequenced, and around 19% of those sequences were non-productive. A later genetic analysis took genome-wide SNP genotypes for about 65% of the roughly 670 donors and used that subset as a discovery cohort. The study aimed to test whether signatures of past pathogen exposure could be identified by cataloging public T cell receptors. Rather than drawing on any new phenotypic data, the later analysis identified candidate immune exposures from TCR beta sequences and the way those sequences occurred across donors. A later analysis re-analyzed previously published TCR beta repertoires from 550 to 700 donors and added high-resolution HLA genotyping to study TCR occurrence patterns. About five DR-DQ haplotypes were treated as single units for association and clustering because of strong linkage in the cohort. All discovery cohort repertoires had been generated on a single sequencing platform. Among the roughly 380 genotyped donors, 81% belonged to the genetic ancestry cluster associated with self-reported Caucasian donors. An earlier analysis of nearly 600 of the donors applied high-throughput TCR beta sequencing to assess whether each TCR beta V gene segment acted as functional or pseudogenic. Besides the first cohort of about 730 subjects, a separate validation cohort made up of roughly 120 different subjects was used. The study profiled the T cell repertoires of more than 500 subjects by immunosequencing and related them to cytomegalovirus serostatus.

Details on this clone: Its antigen is not yet known. No qualities accompany the bases; no much larger clone lies one base away.

The CDR1 and CDR2 encoded by the germline V gene (reference sequence) are GTSNPN and SVGIG. Deletion took 2 bases off V and 2 bases off J, with a span of 15 bases between the germline ends. The CDR3 goes from the cysteine to the phenylalanine over 16 residues. The only DNA kept is the CDR3, 48 bases in frame from the first base. The cohort consisted of 600 to 750 healthy bone marrow donors. At the time of sampling, all cohort members were nominally healthy, though unrecorded immune exposures were likely present. The donor was CMV seronegative and belonged to the group of 380 or so seronegative cohort members. A peripheral blood sample was collected from each donor, and TCR beta sequencing was performed on peripheral blood mononuclear cells. Genomic DNA extraction from the blood cell samples was performed with the Qiagen DNeasy Blood Extraction Kit. The library was prepared using the immunoSEQ multiplex PCR assay. A mixture of 60 forward primers for TCR Vbeta segments and 13 reverse primers for TCR Jbeta segments was used in the multiplex PCR. The CDR3 region of rearranged TCR beta genes was amplified from genomic DNA by a multiplex PCR assay. The amplified TCR beta libraries were sequenced on the Illumina HiSeq System as 87-base-pair reads. Per the authors' processing: A later analysis tallied approximately 87 million unique TCR beta chains across the 660 or so repertoires, and some 10 million of those chains were shared by two or more donors. To remove PCR and sequencing errors, raw reads were error-corrected and collapsed into unique sequences using a nearest-neighbor algorithm that merged closely related sequences. CDR3 sequences were aligned to IMGT reference sequences to assign V, D and J gene segments. For a sequence to be retained, at least a six-nucleotide match to both a V gene segment and a J gene segment was required. A rearrangement was called productive if the CDR3 had no stop codons and remained in frame with V and J, and every other rearrangement was called non-productive. CDR3 was defined by IMGT convention, running from the second conserved V-encoded cysteine to the conserved J-encoded phenylalanine. The earlier analysis of 587 of the donors excluded sequences that lacked an unambiguous match to a single V gene segment. An earlier analysis of a few hundred of the donors called V segments functional above 56.7% productive rearrangements and segregating when the between-donor standard deviation exceeded 5%. A statistical classification framework was built for diagnosing cytomegalovirus status from the catalog of TCR beta chain sequences. In a later analysis, TCR nucleotide sequences were compared against IMGT/GENE-DB human TR gene sequences so that V and J genes could be assigned. A later analysis assigned CDR3 sequences and most-parsimonious VDJ recombination scenarios with the TCRdist pipeline. A later analysis defined each TCR beta chain by its CDR3 amino acid sequence plus V-gene family, and excluded reads lacking a unique V-gene family. In a later analysis, fewer than 650 highly shared, low-generation-probability nucleotide sequences were removed to address suspected cross-contamination and a sequencing artifact. In a later analysis, a clonal expansion index was calculated for each public chain from normalized within-repertoire ranks of inferred template counts. In a later analysis, generation probabilities were computed using a VDJ recombination model fitted to out-of-frame rearrangements, and the results were checked against IGoR. In a later analysis, hypergeometric tests were used to score TCR-TCR, TCR-HLA and TCR-CMV co-occurrence, with a repertoire-size bias correction applied to TCR pairs. A later analysis estimated false discovery rates by permuting HLA or CMV assignments 20 times. In a later analysis, co-occurring TCRs were grouped using DBSCAN, and TCRdist sequence similarity was added for clustering within HLA-allele-positive subsets. Co-occurrence clustering excluded repertoires with fewer than 30,000 or more than 120,000 public chains, plus five with anomalous nucleotide sharing. TCRdb holds this immuneACCESS table with in-frame rearrangements only. Some clones are missing; in checked studies, unresolved V genes explain under half, and the rest has no known cause. V, J and clone size are taken as reported in that table, and D and trimming were inferred from the DNA itself. Present in this sample are 210,000 or so clones, approximately 90% of which were seen just once. About 1% of the sample lies in the top ten.

Here is what the overall study found, with its caveats: In an earlier analysis of more than 500 of the donors, most TCR beta V segments appeared in productive rearrangements about 90% or about 30% of the time, broadly matching IMGT annotations. A later analysis found that HLA-associated TCR beta chains were more clonally expanded and had lower generation probabilities than equally common non-associated chains. Because the 87-base-pair reads could not distinguish some IMGT-functional V segments, including TRBV6-2 and TRBV6-3, those segments were excluded. According to a later analysis, parvovirus B19, influenza, CMV and Epstein-Barr virus appeared linked to several top co-occurrence clusters. The presence/absence analyses assumed that sequencing depth was roughly uniform across donors, and that assumption may not be true. In the study, some 160 TCR beta chains were listed as associated with cytomegalovirus. A later genetic analysis reported fewer N-insertions in productive TCRs among donors in an Asian-associated ancestry cluster than the 666-donor mean. A later genetic analysis associated a missense DCLRE1C variant with V-gene and J-gene trimming of TCR beta chains, and an independent cohort replicated the association. Most CMV-associated TCR beta chains appeared to be HLA-restricted in a later analysis, and the HLA associations seemed to be driven largely by CMV exposure. Most TCR sequences were observed very rarely across donors, whereas some public TCRs were present in many individuals. In a later analysis, around 17,000 TCR beta sequences were associated with specific HLA alleles at a false discovery rate of 0.05. The authors suggested that the approach could potentially be generalized to other disease states and immunological phenotypes. CMV serostatus was the only immune exposure information available for the cohort. A later analysis found that TCR association rates varied across HLA loci, with DRB1 alleles showing the most associated TCRs and HLA-C alleles the fewest. Three of the identified cytomegalovirus-associated TCR beta chains were confirmed in vitro to be specific for cytomegalovirus antigens. A further reported finding was that TCR beta sequences accurately predicted the HLA-A and HLA-B alleles for most subjects in the first cohort. In this cohort, only TCR beta chains were sequenced, and detectable features were limited by the absence of alpha or paired-chain data. Linkage disequilibrium might explain the correlated functional status among segregating V segments, but an unknown experimental factor could not be ruled out. Because HLA typing was missing for some donors at each locus, association tests included only the typed subset. The classifier was reported to diagnose cytomegalovirus status with high specificity and sensitivity in both the original and validation cohorts. Because counts were too low, roughly 18 rarely observed V segments, including chromosome 9 orphons, were left out of the earlier analysis of over 550 of the donors. When HLA alleles, especially DR and DQ, strongly co-occurred, attributing TCR associations to individual alleles was difficult. A group of highly shared sequence variants was considered likely to be a technical artifact of the sequencing pipeline.

What was sequenced was PBMCs. The rearrangement joined TRBV30 to TRBJ1-4; the D gene remains uncertain. The receptor was derived from a young woman in good health and CMV-seronegative. The nucleotide sequence reads as follows: TGTGCCTGGAGTTCTGTGGGCCGCCGGACTAATGAAAAACTGTTTTTT. This sequence encodes CAWSSVGRRTNEKLFF.